The T cell receptor beta chain under discussion was sequenced for a study of shared clonotypes between healthy human individuals. Only CD45RO-negative cells positively selected for CCR7 counted as naive CD8 cells, so terminally differentiated effector memory CD45RA+ cells were excluded. An even split of each subset's genomic DNA across several immunoSEQ plates was performed. The assay was immunoSEQ multiplex PCR, and TCRdb's table has in-frame clones only and misses some. The sample yields hundreds of thousands of clones, more than 85% seen once. Findings of the study overall: Blood was the sole source, and tissue repertoires probably differ. Across subsets, estimated richness was generally greater for naive than for memory populations.

J gave up 4 bases and V 5 bases, and 4 bases lay outside the gene matches. This CDR3 is 15 amino acids long. Germline V gene data show CDR1 as SGHVS and CDR2 as FNYEAQ. In regard to this clone: Its target is not known.

The origin of this receptor is a man under 40 in good health. Sample: naive CD8+ T cells sorted from blood. This chain links TRBV7-6 with TRBJ1-4; 10 bases are a match to TRBD1. In DNA form, the CDR3 reads TGTGCCAGCAGCGCGACAGGGGGCCTTAATGAAAAACTGTTTTTT. Residues: CASSATGGLNEKLFF. Full variable domain (outside the CDR3, taken from reference TRBV7-6 and TRBJ1-4): GAGVSQSPRYKVTKRGQDVALRCDPISGHVSLYWYRQALGQGPEFLTYFNYEAQQDKSGLPNDRFSAERPEGSISTLTIQRTEQRDSAMYRCASSATGGLNEKLFFGSGTQLSVL.